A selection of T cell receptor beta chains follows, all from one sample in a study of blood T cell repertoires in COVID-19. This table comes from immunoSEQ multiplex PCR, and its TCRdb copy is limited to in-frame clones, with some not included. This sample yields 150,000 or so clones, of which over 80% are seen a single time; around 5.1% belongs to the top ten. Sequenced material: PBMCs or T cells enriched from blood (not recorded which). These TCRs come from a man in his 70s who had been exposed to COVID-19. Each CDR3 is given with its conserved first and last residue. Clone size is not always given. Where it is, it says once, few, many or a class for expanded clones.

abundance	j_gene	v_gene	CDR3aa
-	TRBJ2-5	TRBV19	CASSSSGSSQETQYF
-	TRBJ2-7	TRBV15	CATSTRQGRSDEQYF
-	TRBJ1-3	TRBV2	CASSEQGQGGNTIYF
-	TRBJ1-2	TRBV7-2	CASSPDSYGYTF
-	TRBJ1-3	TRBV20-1	CSASPVWASGNTIYF
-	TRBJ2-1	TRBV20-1	CSASPNGGPYNEQFF
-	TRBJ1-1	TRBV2	CASRKGALGTEAFF
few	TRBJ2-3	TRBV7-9	CASNTNTDTQYF
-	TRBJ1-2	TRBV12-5	CASGFGTGSSGYTF
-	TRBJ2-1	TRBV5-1	CASSLAGATGVEQFF
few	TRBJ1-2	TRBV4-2	CASSQDLKGANYGYTF
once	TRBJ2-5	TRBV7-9	CASSLEAGGETQYF
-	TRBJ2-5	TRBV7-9	CASSPREQETQYF